The rows below give T cell receptor beta chains drawn from one sample of a study of T cell responses to AZD1222 COVID-19 vaccine. The repertoire was sequenced with immunoSEQ multiplex PCR; TCRdb's copy has only in-frame clones and lacks some. The table includes tens of thousands of clones, 80% to 90% detected once. The specimen was peripheral blood, collected on day 0 of AZD1222 vaccination. Receptors originate from an adult in good health. CDR3s include the opening cysteine and the closing phenylalanine or tryptophan. The D gene is left open where the match is weak. Only part of the rows carry a size: once, few, many, or a class if the clone is expanded.

V gene	CDR3 length	J gene	clone size	D gene	CDR3 protein	CDR3 DNA
TRBV28	15	TRBJ2-3	NA	NA	CASSFWGSGTDTQYF	TGTGCCAGCAGTTTCTGGGGATCCGGCACAGATACGCAGTATTTT
TRBV6-5	16	TRBJ2-1	NA	NA	CASSYRGPGSGDEQFF	TGTGCCAGCAGTTACCGGGGACCCGGGAGCGGTGATGAGCAGTTCTTC
TRBV5-4	15	TRBJ2-3	NA	TRBD1	CASSMDRGGTDTQYF	TGTGCCAGCAGTATGGACAGGGGGGGGACAGATACGCAGTATTTT
TRBV20-1	14	TRBJ1-2	NA	TRBD1	CSASGQVANYGYTF	TGCAGTGCTAGTGGACAGGTCGCTAACTATGGCTACACCTTC
TRBV11-3	12	TRBJ1-1	NA	NA	CASSLGDTEAFF	TGTGCCAGCAGCTTAGGGGACACTGAAGCTTTCTTT
TRBV4-3	14	TRBJ2-1	NA	NA	CASSQDSTYNEQFF	TGCGCCAGCAGCCAAGACTCGACCTACAATGAGCAGTTCTTC
TRBV28	16	TRBJ2-6	NA	NA	CASLASQGSGANVLTF	TGTGCCAGCCTCGCGTCACAGGGCTCTGGGGCCAACGTCCTGACTTTC
TRBV7-3	12	TRBJ1-1	NA	NA	CASSPTGGEAFF	TGTGCCAGCAGCCCGACGGGAGGTGAAGCTTTCTTT
TRBV5-8	14	TRBJ2-1	medium-sized	TRBD1	CARLEGQVYNEQFF	TGTGCCAGACTAGAGGGACAGGTCTACAATGAGCAGTTCTTC
TRBV27	16	TRBJ2-5	NA	TRBD2	CASSLGRTSGAETQYF	TGTGCCAGCAGTTTAGGGCGGACTAGCGGGGCAGAGACCCAGTACTTC
TRBV15	15	TRBJ2-7	NA	NA	CATSRGSGVAYEQYF	TGTGCCACCAGCAGAGGGTCAGGGGTCGCCTACGAGCAGTACTTC
TRBV7-9	15	TRBJ1-1	NA	NA	CASSLYRVRNTEAFF	TGTGCCAGCAGCTTATACAGGGTTCGGAACACTGAAGCTTTCTTT
TRBV29-1	12	TRBJ2-3	NA	NA	CSVWTNTDTQYF	TGCAGCGTTTGGACCAACACAGATACGCAGTATTTT
TRBV4-1	16	TRBJ2-3	NA	NA	CASSHSGGKGTDTQYF	TGCGCCAGCAGCCATTCAGGGGGGAAAGGCACAGATACGCAGTATTTT
TRBV10-3	14	TRBJ1-1	NA	NA	CAIRESDVNTEAFF	TGTGCCATCCGTGAGAGTGATGTGAACACTGAAGCTTTCTTT
TRBV13	14	TRBJ2-1	NA	TRBD1	CASGTTGGFHEQFF	TGTGCCAGCGGGACGACAGGGGGTTTTCATGAGCAGTTCTTC
TRBV27	13	TRBJ2-2	NA	NA	CASSLKPTGELFF	TGTGCCAGCAGTTTAAAACCCACCGGGGAGCTGTTTTTT
TRBV6-5	12	TRBJ1-1	NA	NA	CASGNNDREAFF	TGTGCCAGCGGGAACAACGACAGGGAAGCTTTCTTT
TRBV28	16	TRBJ2-3	NA	TRBD2	CASSSWTSGSADTQYF	TGTGCCAGCAGTTCTTGGACTAGCGGGAGTGCAGATACGCAGTATTTT
TRBV4-1	17	TRBJ2-2	NA	TRBD1	CASSQVGTGRLIGELFF	TGCGCCAGCAGCCAAGTGGGGACAGGGAGATTGATCGGGGAGCTGTTTTTT
TRBV7-2	16	TRBJ1-1	NA	NA	CASSLRGSRVWSEAFF	TGTGCCAGCAGCTTAAGGGGGAGCAGGGTATGGTCCGAAGCTTTCTTT
TRBV7-2	13	TRBJ1-3	NA	NA	CASSRGSGNTIYF	TGTGCCAGCAGCAGGGGGTCTGGAAACACCATATATTTT
TRBV3-1/TRBV3-2	14	TRBJ1-1	NA	NA	CASSHIRRNTEAFF	TGTGCCAGCAGCCATATCAGGCGGAACACTGAAGCTTTCTTT
TRBV6-2/TRBV6-3	15	TRBJ2-5	NA	TRBD1	CASRPTVQGGETQYF	TGTGCCAGCAGGCCTACGGTACAGGGGGGCGAGACCCAGTACTTC
TRBV7-2	15	TRBJ2-3	NA	NA	CASSETGEVADTQYF	TGTGCCAGCAGCGAAACAGGGGAGGTCGCAGATACGCAGTATTTT
TRBV6-5	14	TRBJ2-3	NA	NA	CASRVGFSTDTQYF	TGTGCCAGCAGGGTGGGGTTTAGCACAGATACGCAGTATTTT
TRBV7-2	16	TRBJ2-5	NA	NA	CASSRVGLTLGETQYF	TGTGCCAGCAGCCGGGTGGGGTTAACGCTTGGGGAGACCCAGTACTTC
TRBV11-3	13	TRBJ2-1	NA	NA	CASSLERGNEQFF	TGTGCCAGCAGCTTAGAGCGAGGCAATGAGCAGTTCTTC
TRBV28	15	TRBJ1-1	NA	NA	CASSSLGSSNTEAFF	TGTGCCAGCAGTTCCTTAGGCAGCTCGAACACTGAAGCTTTCTTT
TRBV5-4	16	TRBJ2-1	NA	TRBD2	CASSLGGTSGYNEQFF	TGTGCCAGCAGCTTGGGGGGGACTAGCGGTTACAATGAGCAGTTCTTC
TRBV14	14	TRBJ2-5	NA	NA	CASSQANGKETQYF	TGTGCCAGCAGCCAAGCAAACGGGAAAGAGACCCAGTACTTC
TRBV19	17	TRBJ2-7	NA	TRBD2	CASSATPGLAPSYEQYF	TGTGCCAGTAGTGCTACGCCGGGACTAGCTCCCTCCTACGAGCAGTACTTC
TRBV6-2/TRBV6-3	15	TRBJ2-5	NA	TRBD1	CASSPGGYRKETQYF	TGTGCCAGCAGCCCAGGGGGCTATCGGAAAGAGACCCAGTACTTC
TRBV28	15	TRBJ1-1	NA	NA	CASSPPTGMNTEAFF	TGTGCCAGCAGTCCACCGACAGGTATGAACACTGAAGCTTTCTTT
TRBV5-6	17	TRBJ2-1	NA	NA	CASSLAGAGSSYNEQFF	TGTGCCAGCAGCTTGGCCGGAGCAGGGAGCTCCTACAATGAGCAGTTCTTC
TRBV7-2	16	TRBJ2-7	once	TRBD1	CASSLNFDRANYEQYF	TGTGCCAGCAGCTTAAATTTTGACAGGGCTAACTACGAGCAGTACTTC
TRBV18	16	TRBJ2-5	NA	TRBD1	CASSPRMTGGQETQYF	TGTGCCAGCTCACCACGAATGACAGGGGGTCAAGAGACCCAGTACTTC
TRBV4-1	15	TRBJ2-7	NA	TRBD1	CASSQRTGGNYEQYF	TGCGCCAGCAGCCAACGGACAGGGGGCAACTACGAGCAGTACTTC
TRBV3-1/TRBV3-2	16	TRBJ2-3	once	NA	CASSRYPGDSTDTQYF	TGTGCCAGCAGCCGGTATCCGGGAGATAGCACAGATACGCAGTATTTT
TRBV2	13	TRBJ2-2	NA	TRBD1	CASRDRGTGELFF	TGTGCCAGCAGGGACAGGGGGACCGGGGAGCTGTTTTTT
TRBV18	16	TRBJ1-1	NA	NA	CASSPLETAMNTEAFF	TGTGCCAGCTCACCACTAGAGACAGCCATGAACACTGAAGCTTTCTTT
TRBV11-1	14	TRBJ1-2	NA	NA	CASSLRRGGDGYTF	TGTGCCAGCAGCCTGAGACGAGGGGGAGATGGCTACACCTTC